This TCR beta chain emerged from a study of beta chain features in type 1 diabetes. Sequenced material consisted of expressed TCRB transcripts (all of the isolated RNA was reverse transcribed). Using immunoSEQ multiplex PCR, the repertoire was profiled, and TCRdb retains in-frame clones only, with some absent. This sample has 300,000 to 350,000 clones; around 7.6% occur once, and the top ten carry roughly 0.44%. The sample taken for sequencing was central memory CD4+ T cells from blood. This clonotype originated in a woman between 18 and 29 years old in good health.

The CDR3 sequence is CASSQDRGVGNQPQHF. Written as DNA, the CDR3 is TGCGCCAGCAGCCAAGACAGGGGTGTGGGAAATCAGCCCCAGCATTTT. V gene TRBV4-1 combines with J gene TRBJ1-5; tentatively, D is TRBD1 (6 bases). Between the trimmed V and J ends, which lost 0 bases and 4 bases, there was a span of 13 bases. CDR1 is MGHRA and CDR2 is YSYEKL in the germline V gene. The CDR3 has 16 amino acids.